These 21 T cell receptor beta chains share one sample of origin, sequenced in a study of blood T cell repertoires in COVID-19. TCRdb's table, derived via immunoSEQ multiplex PCR, lists solely in-frame clones and lacks some. The sample shows about 250,000 clones, around 84% of them seen only once. Sequenced input: PBMCs or T cells enriched from blood (not recorded which). These receptors originate from a man aged 40-50 years who had recovered from COVID-19.

The chain carries TRBV2 and TRBJ2-7; 9 bases line up with TRBD2. The CDR3 is made up of 14 amino acids. Trimming removed 3 bases from V and 2 bases from J; junction bases left unmatched: 2. CDR1 and CDR2 from the germline V gene are SNHLY and FYNNEI. The CDR3 DNA follows: TGTGCCAGCAGTGAGATAGCGGGAGCCTACGAGCAGTACTTC. As protein: CASSEIAGAYEQYF.

The chain combines TRBV7-2 with TRBJ1-5, with TRBD1 identical over 7 bases. J was trimmed by 0 bases and V by 5 bases; bases with no gene match: 4. This CDR3 has 15 residues. Germline CDR1 and CDR2: SGHTA and FQGNSA. CDR3 region: CASSQQGISNQPQHF. CDR3 sequence (DNA): TGTGCCAGCAGCCAACAGGGGATTAGCAATCAGCCCCAGCATTTT.

The V call is TRBV11-2, the J call TRBJ2-7; no reliable D call. Germline loops: CDR1 SGHAT, CDR2 FQNNGV. V was shortened by 2 bases and J by 1 base, with 12 bases between the two germline ends. The CDR3 has 15 residues. The CDR3 spells CASSLSGYLSYEQYF. The DNA of the CDR3 is TGTGCCAGCAGCTTATCAGGCTACCTTTCCTACGAGCAGTACTTC.

V gene TRBV6-5 combines with J gene TRBJ1-2, with D perhaps matching TRBD1 (6 bases). The CDR3 consists of 12 residues. V was trimmed by 5 bases and J by 7 bases, leaving 11 bases between them. Germline lookup yields CDR1 MNHEY and CDR2 SVGAGI. This chain's CDR3 is CASSPGEGGYTF. The CDR3 bases are TGTGCCAGCAGTCCAGGGGAGGGTGGCTACACCTTC.

This chain uses TRBV25-1 with TRBJ2-5; TRBD1 matches at 10 bases. CDR1 and CDR2 (germline): MGHDK, SYGVNS. The trim removed 1 base at V and 2 bases at J, leaving 7 bases unmatched. CDR3 size: 17 residues. CDR3 sequence: CASSEWGQGREQETQYF. The CDR3 DNA is TGTGCCAGCAGTGAATGGGGACAGGGGCGAGAACAAGAGACCCAGTACTTC.

This clone was detected once. The gene calls are TRBV10-3 and TRBJ1-1, with D hard to call. V lost 3 bases and J 7 bases, leaving 6 bases between the germline ends. Germline assignment: CDR1 ENHRY and CDR2 SYGVKD. The CDR3 runs to 11 residues. The CDR3 sequence: CAISDGDEAFF. The CDR3 DNA reads TGTGCCATCAGTGACGGAGATGAAGCTTTCTTT.

This clone showed up just a few times. V is TRBV4-3 and J is TRBJ1-1; unclear D gene. The V gene lost 0 bases and the J gene lost 7 bases, with 12 bases spanning the gap. The germline V gene has CDR1 LGHNA and CDR2 YSLEER. This CDR3 region has 14 residues. The CDR3 DNA reads TGCGCCAGCAGCCAAGATATGGGAGGGCTTGAAGCTTTCTTT. Its protein product is CASSQDMGGLEAFF.

This chain joins TRBV4-3 and TRBJ1-2; tentatively, D is TRBD1 (5 bases). The CDR3 sequence is 15 residues long. Trimming stripped 3 bases from V and 4 bases from J, with 15 bases between. Germline CDR1 LGHNA, CDR2 YSLEER. CDR3 bases: TGCGCCAGCAGCCATGCAGGACAAGACTTCTATGGCTACACCTTC. Translated, it gives CASSHAGQDFYGYTF.

This sequence joins TRBV28 and TRBJ2-7; D might be TRBD2 (6 bases). This CDR3 has 14 amino acids. Trimming took 6 bases from V and 2 from J, leaving 14 bases between them. CDR1 is MDHEN, CDR2 SYDVKM, per germline. CDR3 sequence (DNA): TGTGCCAGCAGAACCCCAGCTAGCGCCTACGAGCAGTACTTC. Protein: CASRTPASAYEQYF.

The chain is built from TRBV9 and TRBJ1-2; a weak D match, TRBD1 (5 bases). Germline CDR1 and CDR2: SGDLS and YYNGEE. V was pared by 4 bases and J by 5 bases, with 12 bases between. CDR3 length: 13 amino acids. CDR3 DNA sequence: TGTGCCAGCAGCTCCCGGGACTGGTATGGCTACACCTTC. Its translation: CASSSRDWYGYTF.

This chain links TRBV2 with TRBJ1-2, with a possible D match to TRBD1 (6 bases). The CDR3 loop spans 12 amino acids. Germline lookup yields CDR1 SNHLY and CDR2 FYNNEI. V was pared by 10 bases and J by 4 bases, with 13 bases between. The CDR3 region has the DNA TGTGCCACCAGGACAGACACCTATGGCTACACCTTC. Its translation: CATRTDTYGYTF.

This clone is medium-sized by share. One end of the junction does not line up with germline, which may come from a read error. V and J are TRBV7-2 and TRBJ2-7; the match to TRBD2 covers 11 bases. CDR3 length equals 12 residues. The V gene's germline CDR1 is SGHTA and CDR2 FQGNSA. CDR3 coding DNA: TGTGCCAGCAGCTCACCGGGACTAGCGGACCACTTC. It is translated as CASSSPGLADHF.

This clone occurred once. The V call is TRBV5-4, the J call TRBJ1-1, with D possibly being TRBD1 (6 bases). The CDR3 has 15 amino acids. Germline lookup yields CDR1 SGHNT and CDR2 YYREEE (reference sequence). Trimming stripped 5 bases from V and 4 bases from J, with 18 bases between. CDR3 in DNA: TGTGCCAGCAGACTCGCGGGGGCAGAATTCACTGAAGCTTTCTTT. The encoded protein is CASRLAGAEFTEAFF.

The chain carries TRBV19 and TRBJ2-3; possible D gene TRBD2, 5 bases. The germline V and J ends were trimmed by 0 bases and 5 bases, with 12 bases remaining between them. The CDR3 covers 15 residues. The germline gives CDR1 LNHDA, CDR2 SQIVND (reference sequence). The CDR3 loop is CASSIEVGVEDTQYF. In DNA form, the CDR3 reads TGTGCCAGTAGTATAGAGGTCGGGGTGGAAGATACGCAGTATTTT.

This sequence joins TRBV9 and TRBJ2-7; TRBD1 agrees at 12 bases. CDR1 is SGDLS and CDR2 is YYNGEE in the germline V gene. The CDR3 covers 16 residues. Trimming cost V 2 bases and J 5 bases; bases outside gene matches: 8. Written as DNA, the CDR3 is TGTGCCAGCAGCGTTGCCGGGACAGGGGGCTTCGACGAGCAGTACTTC. Protein product: CASSVAGTGGFDEQYF. Looking up the rest from reference TRBV9 and TRBJ2-7 gives the full variable domain: DSGVTQTPKHLITATGQRVTLRCSPRSGDLSVYWYQQSLDQGLQFLIQYYNGEERAKGNILERFSAQQFPDLHSELNLSSLELGDSALYFCASSVAGTGGFDEQYFGPGTRLTVT.

The chain joins TRBV18 to TRBJ1-1; 8 nucleotides agree with TRBD1. Germline V gives CDR1 KGHSH, CDR2 LQKENI. Trimming cost V 3 bases and J 1 base; bases outside gene matches: 7. This CDR3 comprises 16 residues. Here the CDR3 reads CASSPYRDRKNTEAFF. Here the CDR3 DNA reads TGTGCCAGCTCACCTTACCGGGACAGGAAGAACACTGAAGCTTTCTTT.

This clone was seen a handful of times. The CDR3 sequence: CASSPPTGEAFF. Written as DNA, the CDR3 is TGTGCCAGCAGCCCCCCGACGGGAGAAGCTTTCTTT. V is TRBV13 and J is TRBJ1-1, with D unclear. Looked up from germline, CDR1 is PRHDT and CDR2 is FYEKMQ (reference sequence). Trimming left V 5 bases short and J 8 bases short, with 12 bases between. The CDR3 runs 12 residues.

The chain has TRBV29-1 and TRBJ2-7, with D unresolved. CDR3 length equals 12 residues. Germline CDR1 and CDR2: SQVTM and ANQGSEA. Trimming removed 3 bases at V and 0 bases at J, with 6 bases between. The CDR3 DNA is TGCAGCGTTGAGGTTAGCTCCTACGAGCAGTACTTC. Residues: CSVEVSSYEQYF.

Concerning this clone: The same CDR3 arises from other DNA sequences in this sample as well. The gene calls are TRBV5-1 and TRBJ1-1, with TRBD1 matching over 7 bases. CDR1 SGHRS and CDR2 YFSETQ come from the germline V gene. Unmatched junction bases numbered 3, after V lost 3 bases and J lost 1 base. This CDR3 is built from 14 residues. The CDR3 is CASSSGQPNTEAFF. In DNA form, the CDR3 reads TGCGCCAGCAGCTCGGGACAGCCGAACACTGAAGCTTTCTTT.

The chain recombines TRBV5-1 with TRBJ2-3; the D gene is possibly TRBD1 (6 bases). Per germline, CDR1 SGHRS and CDR2 YFSETQ. The CDR3 length is 14 residues. The V gene lost 2 bases and the J gene lost 0 bases, with 7 bases spanning the gap. In DNA, the CDR3 is TGCGCCAGCAGCTTCGGACAGAGCACAGATACGCAGTATTTT. It codes for CASSFGQSTDTQYF.

The V gene is TRBV6-5, the J gene TRBJ1-1; 10 positions match TRBD1. Germline V gives CDR1 MNHEY, CDR2 SVGAGI. This CDR3 is built from 13 residues. The J segment lost 6 bases and the V segment lost 6 bases, leaving 4 bases of the junction unmatched. CDR3 sequence (DNA): TGTGCCAGCAGGGGGGGACAGGGGCCTGAAGCTTTCTTT. It is translated as CASRGGQGPEAFF.